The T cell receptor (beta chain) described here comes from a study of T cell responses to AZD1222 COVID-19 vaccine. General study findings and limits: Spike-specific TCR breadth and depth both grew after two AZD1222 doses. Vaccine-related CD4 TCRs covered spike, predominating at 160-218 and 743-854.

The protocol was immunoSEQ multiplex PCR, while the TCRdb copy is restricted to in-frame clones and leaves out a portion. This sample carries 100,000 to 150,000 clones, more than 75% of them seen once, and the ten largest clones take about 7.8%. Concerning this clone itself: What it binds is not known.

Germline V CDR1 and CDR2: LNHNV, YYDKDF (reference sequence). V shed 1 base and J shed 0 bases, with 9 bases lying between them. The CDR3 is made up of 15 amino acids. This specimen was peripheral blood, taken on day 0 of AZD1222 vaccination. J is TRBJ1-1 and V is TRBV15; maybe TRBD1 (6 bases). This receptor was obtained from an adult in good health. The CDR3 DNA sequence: TGTGCCACCAGCAGAGGTGGACAGCTGAACACTGAAGCTTTCTTT. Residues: CATSRGGQLNTEAFF.